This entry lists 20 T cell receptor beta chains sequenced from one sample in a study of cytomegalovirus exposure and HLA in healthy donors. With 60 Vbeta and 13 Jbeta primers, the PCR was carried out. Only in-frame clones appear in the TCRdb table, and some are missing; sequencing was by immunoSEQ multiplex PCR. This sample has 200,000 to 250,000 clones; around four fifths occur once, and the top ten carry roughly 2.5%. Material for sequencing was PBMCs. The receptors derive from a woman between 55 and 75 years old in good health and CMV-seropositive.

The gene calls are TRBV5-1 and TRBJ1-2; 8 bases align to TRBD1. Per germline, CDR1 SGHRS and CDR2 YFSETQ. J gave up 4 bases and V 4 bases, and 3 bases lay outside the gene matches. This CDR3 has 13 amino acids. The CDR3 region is CASSDGQGYGYTF. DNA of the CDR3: TGCGCCAGCAGCGATGGACAGGGCTATGGCTACACCTTC.

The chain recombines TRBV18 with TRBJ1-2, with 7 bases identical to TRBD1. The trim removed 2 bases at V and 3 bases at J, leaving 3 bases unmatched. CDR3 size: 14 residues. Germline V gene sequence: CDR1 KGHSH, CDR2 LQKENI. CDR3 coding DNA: TGTGCCAGCTCACCAAGGACAGGAGACTATGGCTACACCTTC. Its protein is CASSPRTGDYGYTF. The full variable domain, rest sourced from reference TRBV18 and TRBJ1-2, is NAGVMQNPRHLVRRRGQEARLRCSPMKGHSHVYWYRQLPEEGLKFMVYLQKENIIDESGMPKERFSAEFPKEGPSILRIQQVVRGDSAAYFCASSPRTGDYGYTFGSGTRLTVV.

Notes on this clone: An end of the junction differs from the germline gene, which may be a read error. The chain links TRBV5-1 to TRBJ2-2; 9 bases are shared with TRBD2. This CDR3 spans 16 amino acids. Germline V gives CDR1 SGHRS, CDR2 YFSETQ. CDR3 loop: CASSLAASGMDGEPFF. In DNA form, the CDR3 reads TGCGCCAGCAGCTTGGCGGCTAGCGGGATGGACGGGGAGCCGTTTTTT.

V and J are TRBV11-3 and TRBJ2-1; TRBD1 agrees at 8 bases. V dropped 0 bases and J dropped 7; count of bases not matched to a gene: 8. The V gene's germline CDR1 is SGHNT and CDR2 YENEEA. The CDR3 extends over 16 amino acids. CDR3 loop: CASSLDQARGHNEQFF. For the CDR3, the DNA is TGTGCCAGCAGCTTAGATCAAGCCAGGGGGCATAATGAGCAGTTCTTC.

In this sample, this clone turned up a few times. The CDR3 DNA sequence: TGTGCCGGACAGGGGGACAACAATCAGCCCCAGCATTTT. It is translated as CAGQGDNNQPQHF. The genes are TRBV2 and TRBJ1-5; 10 positions agree with TRBD1. CDR3 length: 13 residues. The germline gives CDR1 SNHLY, CDR2 FYNNEI. V lost 11 bases, J lost 3 bases, and 4 bases stayed unmatched.

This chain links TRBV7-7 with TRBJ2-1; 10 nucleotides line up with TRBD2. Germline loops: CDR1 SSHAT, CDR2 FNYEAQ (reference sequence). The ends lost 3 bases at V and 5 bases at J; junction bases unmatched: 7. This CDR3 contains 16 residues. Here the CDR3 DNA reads TGTGCCAGCAGCTTCGGTCTAGCGGGAGCTGACAATGAGCAGTTCTTC. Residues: CASSFGLAGADNEQFF.

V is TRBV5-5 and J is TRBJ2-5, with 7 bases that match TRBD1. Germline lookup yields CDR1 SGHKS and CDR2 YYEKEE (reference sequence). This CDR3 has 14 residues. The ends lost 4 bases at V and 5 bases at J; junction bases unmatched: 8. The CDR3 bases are TGTGCCAGCAGCCAGAGGGACAGCCGGGAGACCCAGTACTTC. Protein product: CASSQRDSRETQYF.

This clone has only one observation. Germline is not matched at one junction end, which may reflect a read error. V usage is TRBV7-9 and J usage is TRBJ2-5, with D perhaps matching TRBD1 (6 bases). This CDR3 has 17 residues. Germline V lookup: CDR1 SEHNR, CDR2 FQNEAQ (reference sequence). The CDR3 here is CSSTYAQQGSDQETQYF. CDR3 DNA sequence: TGTTCCAGCACCTACGCCCAACAGGGTTCTGACCAAGAGACCCAGTACTTC.

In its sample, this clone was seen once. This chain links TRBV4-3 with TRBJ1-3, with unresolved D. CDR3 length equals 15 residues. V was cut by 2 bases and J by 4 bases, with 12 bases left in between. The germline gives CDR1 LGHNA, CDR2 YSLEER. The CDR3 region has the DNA TGCGCCAGCAGCCAATTCGCTGGGCTCGGAAACACCATATATTTT. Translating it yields CASSQFAGLGNTIYF.

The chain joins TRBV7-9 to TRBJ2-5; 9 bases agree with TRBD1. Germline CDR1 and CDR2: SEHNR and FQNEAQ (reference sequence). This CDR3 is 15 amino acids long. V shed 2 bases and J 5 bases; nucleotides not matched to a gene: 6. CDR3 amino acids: CASSLSPGQGETQYF. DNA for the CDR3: TGTGCCAGCAGCTTATCCCCGGGACAGGGTGAGACCCAGTACTTC.

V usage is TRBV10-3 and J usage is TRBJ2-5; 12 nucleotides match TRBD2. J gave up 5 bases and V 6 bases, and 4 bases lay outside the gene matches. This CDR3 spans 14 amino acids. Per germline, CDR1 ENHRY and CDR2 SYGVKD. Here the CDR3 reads CAISRTSGGETQYF. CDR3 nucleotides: TGTGCCATCAGCCGCACTAGCGGGGGGGAGACCCAGTACTTC.

CDR3 sequence: CASSLREGGETQYF. The CDR3 bases are TGTGCCAGCAGCTTAAGGGAGGGTGGTGAGACCCAGTACTTC. This chain joins TRBV7-9 and TRBJ2-5, with 7 bases fitting TRBD2. V dropped 2 bases and J dropped 5; count of bases not matched to a gene: 5. The CDR3 runs 14 residues. Germline CDR1 and CDR2: SEHNR and FQNEAQ (reference sequence).

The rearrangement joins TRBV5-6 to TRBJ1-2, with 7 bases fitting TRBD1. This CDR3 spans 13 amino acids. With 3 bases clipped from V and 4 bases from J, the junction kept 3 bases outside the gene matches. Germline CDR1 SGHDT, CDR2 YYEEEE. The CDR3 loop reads CASSSQGVYGYTF. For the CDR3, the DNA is TGTGCCAGCAGCTCGCAGGGGGTCTATGGCTACACCTTC.

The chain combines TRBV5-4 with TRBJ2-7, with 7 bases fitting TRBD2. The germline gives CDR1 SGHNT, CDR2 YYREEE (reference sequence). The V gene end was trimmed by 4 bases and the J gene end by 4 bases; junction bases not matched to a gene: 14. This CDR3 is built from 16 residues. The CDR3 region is CASSPSATSFLYEQYF. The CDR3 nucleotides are TGTGCCAGCAGCCCATCGGCGACTAGCTTCCTTTACGAGCAGTACTTC.

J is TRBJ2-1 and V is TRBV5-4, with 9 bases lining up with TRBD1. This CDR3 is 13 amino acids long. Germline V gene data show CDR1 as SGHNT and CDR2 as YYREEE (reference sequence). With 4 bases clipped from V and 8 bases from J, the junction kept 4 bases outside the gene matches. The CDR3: CASSRDRDDEQFF. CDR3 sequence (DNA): TGTGCCAGCAGCAGGGACAGGGACGATGAGCAGTTCTTC.

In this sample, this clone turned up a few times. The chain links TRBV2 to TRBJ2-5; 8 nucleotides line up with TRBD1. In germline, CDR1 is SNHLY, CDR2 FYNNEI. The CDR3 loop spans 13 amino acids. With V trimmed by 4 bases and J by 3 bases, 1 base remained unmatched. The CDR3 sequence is CASSVQGEETQYF. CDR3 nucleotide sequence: TGTGCCAGCAGTGTACAGGGGGAAGAGACCCAGTACTTC.

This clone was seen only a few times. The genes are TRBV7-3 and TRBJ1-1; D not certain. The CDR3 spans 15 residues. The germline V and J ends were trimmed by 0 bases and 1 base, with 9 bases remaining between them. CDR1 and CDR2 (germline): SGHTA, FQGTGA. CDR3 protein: CASSLTAAGNTEAFF. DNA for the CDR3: TGTGCCAGCAGCTTAACAGCGGCGGGGAACACTGAAGCTTTCTTT.

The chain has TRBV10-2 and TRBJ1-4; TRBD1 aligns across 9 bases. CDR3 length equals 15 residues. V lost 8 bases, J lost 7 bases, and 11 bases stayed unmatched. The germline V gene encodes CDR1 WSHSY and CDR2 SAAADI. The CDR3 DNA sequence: TGCGCCAGCGGTCGGACAGGGGCGCGAGGTGAAAAACTGTTTTTT. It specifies CASGRTGARGEKLFF.

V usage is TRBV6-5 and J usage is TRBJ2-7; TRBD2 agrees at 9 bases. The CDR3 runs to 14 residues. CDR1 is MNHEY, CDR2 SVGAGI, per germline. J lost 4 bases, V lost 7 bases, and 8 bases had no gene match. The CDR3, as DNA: TGTGCCAGCAAGTCCTCGGCGGGAGGGTACGAGCAGTACTTC. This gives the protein CASKSSAGGYEQYF.

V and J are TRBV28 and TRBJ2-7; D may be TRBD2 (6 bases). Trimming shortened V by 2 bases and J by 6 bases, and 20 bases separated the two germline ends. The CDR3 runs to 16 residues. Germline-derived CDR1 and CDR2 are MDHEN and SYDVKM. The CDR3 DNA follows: TGTGCCAGCAGTTTACCATCCTCCACTAGCCGTGGCGAGCAGTACTTC. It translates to CASSLPSSTSRGEQYF.